This T cell receptor beta chain was captured in a study of beta chain features in type 1 diabetes. The wider study: All of the samples together had more than 95 million sorted cells examined.

The sequenced template was cDNA made from the entire isolated RNA. Repertoires were generated with immunoSEQ multiplex PCR, while TCRdb's copy carries only in-frame clones and drops some. The top ten clones hold around 0.02% of a sample with 850,000 to 900,000 clones, roughly 15% of them seen once. This clone was seen only a few times. V shed 6 bases and J shed 5 bases, with 14 bases lying between them. The CDR3 sequence is 14 residues long. Germline CDR1 and CDR2: SNHLY and FYNNEI. The rearrangement uses TRBV2 and TRBJ2-1; D is uncertain. The sequenced sample consisted of naive CD4+ T cells from blood. This TCR came from a woman aged 18-30 years in good health. The CDR3 coding sequence is TGTGCCAGCAGCGTCTCAGTGCCCAACAATGAGCAGTTCTTC. Protein product: CASSVSVPNNEQFF.